This T cell receptor beta chain was sequenced in a study of shared clonotypes between healthy human individuals. At the level of the study: Samples came from two female and a few male donors aged 18 to 49. Study results and limitations: Clonotypes not shared had lower generation probabilities than those common to all four donors. Larger estimated richness was generally seen in naive subsets than in memory subsets.

CDR1 and CDR2 (germline): MNHNS, SASEGT. The CDR3 loop spans 11 amino acids. V lost 6 bases, J lost 1 base, and 4 bases lay in between. The donors, all of them Caucasian adults, lived in Nashville, Tennessee. On this clone: Its antigen is not identified.

Only in-frame clones appear in the TCRdb table, and some are missing; sequencing was by immunoSEQ multiplex PCR. The profile shows 2 million to 2.5 million clones, 80% to 95% of them singletons. This clonotype originated in a man aged 18 to 29 in good health. Some clones in this sample may be carry-over from other donors' samples. Sequencing was done on a sample of naive CD4+ T cells from PBMCs. The subset was: CD45RA+ positively selected. The chain joins TRBV6-1 to TRBJ2-7; D unresolved. CDR3 coding DNA: TGTGCCAGCAGGGGATCCTACGAGCAGTACTTC. Translating gives CASRGSYEQYF.